A selection of T cell receptor beta chains follows, all from one sample in a study of blood T cell repertoires in COVID-19. Measured with immunoSEQ multiplex PCR; TCRdb has only the in-frame clones, and not every one. The profile shows some 340,000 clones, 83% of them singletons. The sample comprised peripheral blood. The receptors derive from a man aged 25 to 40 with active or convalescent COVID-19. The CDR3 runs from the conserved cysteine through the conserved F or W.

>TRBV10-3|TRBJ1-4
CAIRKDLRNEKLFF
>TRBV12-3/TRBV12-4|TRBJ2-7
CASSTGLAWEQYF
>TRBV2|TRBJ1-5
CASSTGITPQHF
>TRBV24-1|TRBJ2-1
CATSDPGTSGGVNEQFF
>TRBV5-4|TRBJ2-7
CASSLVGRWESEQYF
>TRBV28|TRBJ2-1
CASSRRASGPHNEQFF
>TRBV18|TRBJ2-7
CASSPPAGSHEQYF
>TRBV5-1|TRBJ2-7
CASRFEGQEEQYF
>TRBV9|TRBJ2-2
CASSFLAGGPGNTGELFF
>TRBV27|TRBJ1-2
CASSSSGTGGVGYTF
>TRBV10-3|TRBJ1-6
CAIKGTENSPLHF
>TRBV5-4|TRBJ2-1
CASSGTSGRYNEQFF
>TRBV18|TRBJ2-1
CASSPGARASGNNEQFF
>TRBV9|TRBJ2-3
CASSGWTSGSTDTQYF
>TRBV5-4|TRBJ1-2
CASSLRLDRGLGYTF
>TRBV18|TRBJ1-6
CASSRDRGNSPLHF
>TRBV27|TRBJ2-5
CASSILGSRGGQETQYF
>TRBV18|TRBJ2-2
CASSPVRTGGSNTGELFF
>TRBV29-1|TRBJ1-1
CSVESPTTRAPEAFF
>TRBV18|TRBJ2-5
CASSPSRQETQYF
>TRBV19|TRBJ1-1
CASTSIDRPANTEAFF
>TRBV11-3|TRBJ1-2
CASSLGQGYGYTF
>TRBV5-6|TRBJ2-7
CASSLVAYEQYF
>TRBV7-3|TRBJ1-1
CASSLGRGNTEAFF
>TRBV6-6|TRBJ1-6
CASSYPGTKESPLHF
>TRBV5-1|TRBJ2-7
CASSLVLAGGNSEQYF
>TRBV6-7|TRBJ2-3
CASSYSKRICLDTQYF
>TRBV5-1|TRBJ2-7
CASRRNRGAPHEQYF
>TRBV6-5|TRBJ1-5
CASSYSGGDQPQHF
>TRBV4-2|TRBJ1-2
CASSQDDGTGDGYTF
>TRBV5-1|TRBJ2-1
CASRAPSSGIYNEQFF
>TRBV7-3|TRBJ2-1
CASSLSGRGNEQFF
>TRBV28|TRBJ1-1
CASSPGLGMNTEAFF
>TRBV5-1|TRBJ2-5
CASSLAGHQETQYF
>TRBV7-3|TRBJ2-6
CASSPKSGSGANVLTF
>TRBV18|TRBJ2-1
CASSPAANPRNEQFF
>TRBV9|TRBJ1-2
CASRAVDSYGYTF